The 4 T cell receptor beta chains below were found in one sample sequenced in a study of read filtering for tumor transcriptome and immune sequencing. The library was built from 400 to 500 ng RNA with molecular barcoded adaptors for alpha/delta and beta/gamma chains. TCRdb recomputed calls from the reads with MiXCR, one row per CDR3 protein. The table lists approximately 61,000 distinct CDR3 sequences, 15% to 25% of them singletons, with over 12% in the top ten. Material for sequencing was a population of CD138-negative cells sorted from bone marrow. The receptor set was obtained from a donor aged 40 or older with multiple myeloma.

A few counts support this clonotype. This chain uses TRBV5-6 with TRBJ2-1, with 10 bases that match TRBD1. V lost 4 bases, J lost 7 bases, and 11 bases stayed unmatched. Germline values: CDR1 SGHDT, CDR2 YYEEEE. This CDR3 contains 16 residues. The CDR3 DNA is TGTGCCAGCAGCGCCTCTGGGACAGGGGCGTGGAATGAGCAGTTCTTC. Translating gives CASSASGTGAWNEQFF. The full variable domain, with the rest looked up from reference TRBV5-6 and TRBJ2-1, is DAGVTQSPTHLIKTRGQQVTLRCSPKSGHDTVSWYQQALGQGPQFIFQYYEEEERQRGNFPDRFSGHQFPNYSSELNVNALLLGDSALYLCASSASGTGAWNEQFFGPGTRLTVL.

This clonotype was detected ten times or more. V gene TRBV5-1 combines with J gene TRBJ2-5; 11 nucleotides match TRBD1. CDR1 and CDR2 (germline): SGHRS, YFSETQ. The CDR3 has 14 residues. After removal of 3 bases from V and 5 bases from J, the junction contained 3 bases not matched to a gene. The chain's CDR3 is CASSWDRGDETQYF. The CDR3 DNA sequence: TGCGCCAGCAGCTGGGACAGGGGGGACGAGACCCAGTACTTC.

This clonotype was picked up many times. The chain couples TRBV20-1 to TRBJ2-7; D may correspond to TRBD1 or TRBD2 (5 bases each). CDR1 is DFQATT and CDR2 is SNEGSKA in the germline V gene (reference sequence). This CDR3 region has 14 residues. The V end was cut by 2 bases, the J end by 2 bases, with 13 bases between. DNA for the CDR3: TGCAGTGCTAGACCCCCCCGGGGACCCTACGAGCAGTACTTC. Translated: CSARPPRGPYEQYF.

The table lists this clonotype with a few counts. The genes are TRBV6-2 or TRBV6-3 and TRBJ2-5; the D is unclear. Germline V gene lookup returns CDR1 MNHEY and CDR2 SVGEGT. CDR3 length equals 13 residues. Trimming cost V 0 bases and J 3 bases, with 5 bases left between them. CDR3 nucleotides: TGTGCCAGCAGTTACTCAACTAAAGAGACCCAGTACTTC. Encoded protein: CASSYSTKETQYF.